Below are 24 T cell receptor beta chains sequenced from a single sample in a study of cytomegalovirus exposure and HLA in healthy donors. Amplification used 60 Vbeta primers and 13 Jbeta primers. The repertoire was sequenced with immunoSEQ multiplex PCR; TCRdb's copy has only in-frame clones and lacks some. Its listing shows 150,000 or so clones. Input material: PBMCs. These receptor sequences come from a woman aged 45-60 years in good health and CMV-seronegative.

The CDR3 DNA reads as TGTGCCAGCAGTCCGATGAGGAGATATGGCTACACCTTC. Its protein is CASSPMRRYGYTF. This chain connects TRBV27 to TRBJ1-2; no clear D. CDR1 MNHEY and CDR2 SMNVEV come from the germline V gene (reference sequence). The CDR3 is 13 amino acids. Trimming pared 5 bases from V and 5 bases from J, leaving 12 bases between.

The chain links TRBV18 to TRBJ1-3, with D possibly being TRBD1 (5 bases). V was trimmed by 2 bases and J by 4 bases, leaving 12 bases between them. Germline assignment: CDR1 KGHSH and CDR2 LQKENI. The CDR3 is 15 amino acids. The CDR3 sequence is CASSPAGPQGNTIYF. The CDR3 nucleotides are TGTGCCAGCTCACCAGCGGGGCCACAGGGAAACACCATATATTTT. The full variable domain, in which reference TRBV18 and TRBJ1-3 provide the parts outside the CDR3, is NAGVMQNPRHLVRRRGQEARLRCSPMKGHSHVYWYRQLPEEGLKFMVYLQKENIIDESGMPKERFSAEFPKEGPSILRIQQVVRGDSAAYFCASSPAGPQGNTIYFGEGSWLTVV.

The chain combines TRBV30 with TRBJ1-2, with a weak D call TRBD1 (6 bases). The germline CDR1 and CDR2 sequences are GTSNPN and SVGIG (reference sequence). V dropped 0 bases and J dropped 2 bases, with 7 bases sitting between them. This CDR3 region has 13 residues. CDR3 bases: TGTGCCTGGAGTGTAAGGGGGAACTATGGCTACACCTTC. Translation: CAWSVRGNYGYTF.

The CDR3: CASSQGGQGTQVNYGYTF. CDR3 DNA: TGTGCCAGTAGTCAAGGGGGACAGGGTACCCAAGTTAACTATGGCTACACCTTC. This chain joins TRBV19 and TRBJ1-2; 9 positions match TRBD1. The germline V gene has CDR1 LNHDA and CDR2 SQIVND (reference sequence). The CDR3 sequence is 18 residues long. J lost 1 base, V lost 5 bases, and 14 bases had no gene match.

The chain carries TRBV5-1 and TRBJ2-3, with a tentative D call TRBD2 (5 bases). Per germline, CDR1 SGHRS and CDR2 YFSETQ. The ends were cut back, 0 bases at V and 1 base at J, with 12 bases in the middle. This CDR3 is built from 16 residues. CDR3 coding DNA: TGCGCCAGCAGCTTGGAGTCCCGGGGAGGCACAGATACGCAGTATTTT. Its protein product is CASSLESRGGTDTQYF.

The chain has TRBV28 and TRBJ2-1; a weak D match, TRBD1 (6 bases). The V end lost 5 bases, the J end lost 2 bases, and 13 bases lay between the germline ends. The V gene's germline CDR1 is MDHEN and CDR2 SYDVKM. This CDR3 is 15 amino acids long. The CDR3 sequence is CASSPTGVTYNEQFF. The CDR3 nucleotides are TGTGCCAGCAGTCCGACAGGAGTTACCTACAATGAGCAGTTCTTC.

This chain links TRBV30 with TRBJ1-2; no clear D gene. The V gene lost 5 bases and the J gene lost 5 bases, with 9 bases spanning the gap. Germline loops: CDR1 GTSNPN, CDR2 SVGIG (reference sequence). This CDR3 comprises 11 residues. The CDR3 DNA reads as TGTGCCTGGGGAGGAGGGTATGGCTACACCTTC. This gives the protein CAWGGGYGYTF.

The chain combines TRBV10-2 with TRBJ1-3; a possible D gene is TRBD1 (6 bases). Trimming cost V 5 bases and J 4 bases, with 15 bases left between them. Looked up from germline, CDR1 is WSHSY and CDR2 is SAAADI. This CDR3 spans 15 amino acids. The chain's CDR3 is CASSLDRTRGNTIYF. For the CDR3, the DNA is TGCGCCAGCAGTCTCGACAGGACGCGAGGAAACACCATATATTTT.

V is TRBV6-5 and J is TRBJ2-7, with 8 bases that match TRBD1. Germline V gene lookup returns CDR1 MNHEY and CDR2 SVGAGI. V lost 2 bases to trimming and J lost 2 bases; unmatched junction nucleotides: 5. This CDR3 is built from 15 residues. The CDR3 loop is CASSYDRGRAYEQYF. The CDR3 region has the DNA TGTGCCAGCAGTTACGACAGGGGTCGCGCCTACGAGCAGTACTTC.

This sequence joins TRBV13 and TRBJ2-1, with 8 bases aligning to TRBD2. CDR1 PRHDT and CDR2 FYEKMQ come from the germline V gene (reference sequence). After removal of 0 bases from V and 4 bases from J, the junction contained 2 bases not matched to a gene. The CDR3 extends over 15 amino acids. CDR3: CASSLGRGGYNEQFF. CDR3 bases: TGTGCCAGCAGCTTAGGCCGGGGGGGTTACAATGAGCAGTTCTTC. Filled out from reference TRBV13 and TRBJ2-1, the complete variable domain reads AAGVIQSPRHLIKEKRETATLKCYPIPRHDTVYWYQQGPGQDPQFLISFYEKMQSDKGSIPDRFSAQQFSDYHSELNMSSLELGDSALYFCASSLGRGGYNEQFFGPGTRLTVL.

The chain is built from TRBV4-1 and TRBJ2-5; 7 bases match TRBD1. The assigned J gene may be wrong: the sequence end matches TRBJ2-7 better. Per the germline V gene, CDR1 is MGHRA and CDR2 is YSYEKL. The CDR3 sequence is 15 residues long. This CDR3 reads CASSQLPGQTYEQYF. The CDR3 nucleotides read TGCGCCAGCAGCCAATTGCCGGGACAGACCTACGAGCAGTACTTC.

The chain combines TRBV6-4 with TRBJ2-6; D is possibly TRBD1 (5 bases). Trimming took 6 bases from V and 2 from J, leaving 11 bases between them. Germline V gene data show CDR1 as MRHNA and CDR2 as SNTAGT. CDR3 length: 15 amino acids. CDR3 DNA sequence: TGTGCCAGCAGCCCAGGGTCCACTGGGGCCAACGTCCTGACTTTC. It encodes CASSPGSTGANVLTF.

The rearrangement joins TRBV7-9 to TRBJ2-5, with 7 bases aligning to TRBD1. The CDR3 is 15 amino acids. The germline V gene encodes CDR1 SEHNR and CDR2 FQNEAQ (reference sequence). Trimming at V came to 4 bases and at J to 5 bases, leaving 10 bases not matched to a gene. Here the CDR3 reads CASSSGGQDWETQYF. The CDR3 nucleotides read TGTGCCAGCAGCTCCGGAGGACAGGACTGGGAGACCCAGTACTTC.

The V gene is TRBV23-1, the J gene TRBJ1-3, with D perhaps matching TRBD1 (5 bases). TRBV23-1 is an open reading frame whose function is uncertain. The CDR3 consists of 18 residues. The germline V and J ends were trimmed by 8 bases and 1 base, with 24 bases remaining between them. The CDR3 nucleotides read TGCGCCAGCCCTAAGGAAAGGGGTCAGACTCCATCTGGAAACACCATATATTTT. Translated, it gives CASPKERGQTPSGNTIYF.

The chain recombines TRBV5-1 with TRBJ1-3; TRBD1 might be the D (6 bases). Trimming removed 4 bases at V and 0 bases at J, with 8 bases between. The germline gives CDR1 SGHRS, CDR2 YFSETQ. The CDR3 consists of 14 residues. CDR3 sequence (DNA): TGCGCCAGCAGCACGGACAGCTCTGGAAACACCATATATTTT. Translating it yields CASSTDSSGNTIYF.

The gene calls are TRBV6-6 and TRBJ1-2; 7 positions agree with TRBD1. This CDR3 is built from 14 residues. Trimming removed 4 bases from V and 4 bases from J; junction bases left unmatched: 6. CDR1 MNHNY and CDR2 SVGAGI come from the germline V gene (reference sequence). CDR3 sequence (DNA): TGTGCCAGCAGTTTACAGGGGATCTCCTATGGCTACACCTTC. This translates into CASSLQGISYGYTF.

On this clone itself: The sample holds other DNA sequences that translate to the same CDR3. The chain has TRBV5-3 and TRBJ1-4; perhaps TRBD1 as D (5 bases). TRBV5-3 is classed as an ORF, of uncertain function. This CDR3 is built from 14 residues. Trimming left V 9 bases short and J 8 bases short, with 20 bases between. The CDR3 region has the DNA TGTGCCAAAGGGAGGTGTAGGGGAGACGAAAAACTGTTTTTT. Translation gives CAKGRCRGDEKLFF.

The gene calls are TRBV29-1 and TRBJ2-1, with 10 bases matching TRBD2. With V trimmed by 7 bases and J by 8 bases, 8 bases remained unmatched. The V gene's germline CDR1 is SQVTM and CDR2 ANQGSEA. The CDR3 is 13 residues long. This CDR3 is CSAGTSVPHEQFF. CDR3 nucleotides: TGCAGCGCCGGGACTAGCGTCCCCCATGAGCAGTTCTTC.

The chain recombines TRBV10-3 with TRBJ2-3; 7 positions match TRBD1. The V segment lost 3 bases and the J segment 1 base; nucleotides outside the gene matches: 1. Germline values: CDR1 ENHRY, CDR2 SYGVKD. CDR3 length: 14 amino acids. The CDR3 sequence is CAISEDRGTDTQYF. The CDR3 coding sequence is TGTGCCATCAGTGAAGACAGGGGCACAGATACGCAGTATTTT.

The V and J genes are TRBV9 and TRBJ2-7, with 9 nucleotides matching TRBD2. The CDR3 is 16 residues long. V trimming: 2 bases; J trimming: 4 bases; junction bases outside the gene matches: 10. Germline CDR1 reads SGDLS; CDR2 reads YYNGEE. The CDR3: CASSVSWGTSLYEQYF. In nucleotides, the CDR3 is TGTGCCAGCAGCGTGTCCTGGGGGACTAGCTTATACGAGCAGTACTTC.

The chain employs TRBV28 and TRBJ1-1; 8 positions match TRBD1. Germline CDR1 is MDHEN and CDR2 is SYDVKM. Germline trimming cut 4 bases from V and 6 bases from J; bases unmatched to any gene: 7. The CDR3 contains 14 residues. CDR3 nucleotides: TGTGCCAGCAGTTCCACAGGGGGGAGAGCTGAAGCTTTCTTT. It translates to CASSSTGGRAEAFF.

V gene TRBV9 combines with J gene TRBJ2-7; TRBD1 matches at 9 bases. The CDR3 extends over 15 amino acids. Trimming at V came to 3 bases and at J to 2 bases, leaving 6 bases not matched to a gene. Germline assignment: CDR1 SGDLS and CDR2 YYNGEE. CDR3 protein: CASSAGQGQPYEQYF. CDR3 in DNA: TGTGCCAGCAGCGCCGGACAGGGGCAACCCTACGAGCAGTACTTC.

Here the CDR3 DNA reads TGTGCCAGCAGCCGCGGACAGCCTCAAGAGACCCAGTACTTC. It translates to CASSRGQPQETQYF. The genes are TRBV7-9 and TRBJ2-5, with D maybe TRBD1 (6 bases). The germline V gene has CDR1 SEHNR and CDR2 FQNEAQ (reference sequence). This CDR3 is 14 amino acids long. V lost 5 bases, J lost 2 bases, and 12 bases lay in between.

The chain has TRBV4-3 and TRBJ1-5; D remains ambiguous. Germline values: CDR1 LGHNA, CDR2 YSLEER. Trimming cost V 0 bases and J 5 bases, with 8 bases left between them. This CDR3 is 14 amino acids long. The CDR3 sequence: CASSQESGDQPQHF. CDR3 DNA sequence: TGCGCCAGCAGCCAAGAGTCCGGGGATCAGCCCCAGCATTTT.